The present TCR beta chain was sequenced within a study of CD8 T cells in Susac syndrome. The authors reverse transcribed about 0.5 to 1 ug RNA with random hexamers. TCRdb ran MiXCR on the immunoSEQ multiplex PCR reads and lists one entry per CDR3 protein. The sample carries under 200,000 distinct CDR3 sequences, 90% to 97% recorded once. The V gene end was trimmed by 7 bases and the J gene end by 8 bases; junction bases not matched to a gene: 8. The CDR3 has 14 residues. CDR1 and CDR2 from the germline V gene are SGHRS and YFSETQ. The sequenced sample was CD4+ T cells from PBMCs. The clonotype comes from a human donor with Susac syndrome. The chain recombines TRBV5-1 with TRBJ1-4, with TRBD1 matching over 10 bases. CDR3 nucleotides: TGCGCCAGCGGACCGGGACAGGGGAGAGAAAAACTGTTTTTT. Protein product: CASGPGQGREKLFF.